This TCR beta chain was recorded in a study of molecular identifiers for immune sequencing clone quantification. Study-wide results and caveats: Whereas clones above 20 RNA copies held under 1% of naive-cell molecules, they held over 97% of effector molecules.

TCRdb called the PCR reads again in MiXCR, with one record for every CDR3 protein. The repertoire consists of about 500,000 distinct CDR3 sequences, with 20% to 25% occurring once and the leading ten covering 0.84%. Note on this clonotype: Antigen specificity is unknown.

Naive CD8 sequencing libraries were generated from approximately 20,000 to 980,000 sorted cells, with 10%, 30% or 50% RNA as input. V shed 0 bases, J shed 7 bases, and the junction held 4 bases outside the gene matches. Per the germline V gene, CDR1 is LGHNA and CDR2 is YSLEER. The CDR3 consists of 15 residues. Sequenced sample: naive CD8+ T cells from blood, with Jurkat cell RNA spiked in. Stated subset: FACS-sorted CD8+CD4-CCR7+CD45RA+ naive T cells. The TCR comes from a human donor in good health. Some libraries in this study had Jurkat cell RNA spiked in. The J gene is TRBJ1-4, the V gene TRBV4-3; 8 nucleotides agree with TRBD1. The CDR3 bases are TGCGCCAGCAGCCAAGAACTCGGACAGGGTGAAAAACTGTTTTTT. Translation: CASSQELGQGEKLFF.